These 26 T cell receptor beta chains were all obtained from the same sample, sequenced in a study of blood T cell repertoires in COVID-19. Sequencing was performed with immunoSEQ multiplex PCR; in TCRdb, only in-frame clones are kept and a portion is missing. The repertoire holds under 250,000 clones, with approximately 84% as singletons. Sequenced sample: PBMCs or T cells enriched from blood (not recorded which). These receptors were collected from a man aged 40-50 years who had recovered from COVID-19.

The CDR3 is CATSRDLLAGGDDEQFF. CDR3 in DNA: TGTGCCACCAGCAGAGATCTACTAGCGGGGGGTGATGATGAGCAGTTCTTC. The chain joins TRBV15 to TRBJ2-1; 12 bases line up with TRBD2. Trimming at V came to 0 bases and at J to 8 bases, leaving 8 bases not matched to a gene. The CDR3 has 17 residues. Germline V gene data show CDR1 as LNHNV and CDR2 as YYDKDF (reference sequence).

The gene calls are TRBV27 and TRBJ1-1, with D possibly being TRBD1 (5 bases). This CDR3 contains 14 residues. Germline V gene lookup returns CDR1 MNHEY and CDR2 SMNVEV (reference sequence). Trimming stripped 8 bases from V and 5 bases from J, with 18 bases between. The CDR3 sequence is CASARAGRWTEAFF. CDR3 DNA sequence: TGTGCCAGCGCCCGGGCGGGGCGGTGGACTGAAGCTTTCTTT.

This sequence joins TRBV7-2 and TRBJ1-3; D might be TRBD1 (6 bases). Deletions cut 1 base from V and 3 bases from J, with 13 bases between. This CDR3 has 16 amino acids. Germline values: CDR1 SGHTA, CDR2 FQGNSA. CDR3 sequence: CASSLVTGSDGNTIYF. The CDR3 nucleotides are TGTGCCAGCAGCTTAGTTACAGGGTCAGATGGAAACACCATATATTTT.

This chain links TRBV30 with TRBJ1-2, with D possibly matching TRBD1 (6 bases). The CDR3 runs 13 residues. Germline values: CDR1 GTSNPN, CDR2 SVGIG (reference sequence). The V and J ends lost 2 bases and 6 bases respectively, with 13 bases between them. Here the CDR3 reads CAWSRNRENGYTF. The DNA for the CDR3 is TGTGCCTGGAGTCGTAACAGGGAAAATGGCTACACCTTC.

This clone was picked up one time. The V gene is TRBV10-3, the J gene TRBJ2-2; the match to TRBD1 covers 7 bases. The CDR3 contains 16 residues. CDR1 and CDR2 from the germline V gene are ENHRY and SYGVKD. J gave up 5 bases and V 4 bases, and 10 bases lay outside the gene matches. This CDR3 reads CAISVTGQRGTGELFF. The CDR3, as DNA: TGTGCCATCAGTGTGACGGGACAGAGGGGGACCGGGGAGCTGTTTTTT.

The chain recombines TRBV10-3 with TRBJ1-1; 10 bases are a match to TRBD1. CDR1 and CDR2 (germline): ENHRY, SYGVKD. V trimming: 4 bases; J trimming: 8 bases; junction bases outside the gene matches: 13. The CDR3 totals 16 residues. In nucleotides, the CDR3 is TGTGCCATCAGTGGGGTTCGGTTTGGACAGGGGGAGGAAGCTTTCTTT. Amino acids: CAISGVRFGQGEEAFF.

This sequence joins TRBV7-9 and TRBJ1-1; no definite D call. V lost 5 bases and J 4 bases, leaving 11 bases between the germline ends. This CDR3 has 13 amino acids. Per the germline V gene, CDR1 is SEHNR and CDR2 is FQNEAQ (reference sequence). The CDR3 region has the DNA TGTGCCAGCAGCCTGAACGAGGGCACTGAAGCTTTCTTT. It codes for CASSLNEGTEAFF.

The rearrangement uses TRBV18 and TRBJ2-7; possibly TRBD2 for D (5 bases). CDR1 and CDR2 from the germline V gene are KGHSH and LQKENI. This CDR3 is built from 13 residues. V was pared by 3 bases and J by 5 bases, with 11 bases between. The CDR3 DNA follows: TGTGCCAGCTCACCCAGAGCGGAAAACGAGCAGTACTTC. This translates into CASSPRAENEQYF.

This clone was detected only once. The chain joins TRBV11-2 to TRBJ1-1; 9 bases match TRBD1. V was clipped by 5 bases and J by 4 bases; unmatched bases: 20. Germline V gives CDR1 SGHAT, CDR2 FQNNGV. CDR3 length equals 19 residues. CDR3 bases: TGTGCCAGCAGCCCAACGGTGCGAACAGGGGGCGGATTGAGCACTGAAGCTTTCTTT. Protein sequence: CASSPTVRTGGGLSTEAFF.

The V and J genes are TRBV7-2 and TRBJ1-3; no clear D gene. The ends were cut back, 5 bases at V and 0 bases at J, with 11 bases in the middle. Germline V gene sequence: CDR1 SGHTA, CDR2 FQGNSA. The CDR3 has 15 residues. CDR3 residues: CASSRLEVSGNTIYF. The CDR3 DNA is TGTGCCAGCAGCCGGTTAGAAGTCTCTGGAAACACCATATATTTT.

V usage is TRBV12-5 and J usage is TRBJ1-1; 9 nucleotides line up with TRBD1. V lost 7 bases to trimming and J lost 3 bases; unmatched junction nucleotides: 15. From germline, CDR1 is LGHNT and CDR2 FRNRAP. The CDR3 sequence is 17 residues long. The CDR3 protein is CASALVWGQGYDTEAFF. The CDR3 DNA follows: TGTGCTAGTGCCTTAGTATGGGGACAGGGTTATGACACTGAAGCTTTCTTT. Combining the CDR3 with reference TRBV12-5 and TRBJ1-1 gives the whole variable domain DARVTQTPRHKVTEMGQEVTMRCQPILGHNTVFWYRQTMMQGLELLAYFRNRAPLDDSGMPKDRFSAEMPDATLATLKIQPSEPRDSAVYFCASALVWGQGYDTEAFFGQGTRLTVV.

The chain carries TRBV7-2 and TRBJ1-5; tentative D call: TRBD1 (5 bases). Trimming pared 1 base from V and 5 bases from J, leaving 9 bases between. Germline V CDR1 and CDR2: SGHTA, FQGNSA. CDR3 size: 14 residues. The CDR3 bases are TGTGCCAGCAGCTTAGAGACAGCTGATCAGCCCCAGCATTTT. This codes for CASSLETADQPQHF.

In this sample, this clone turned up once. The chain is built from TRBV5-1 and TRBJ2-7; 9 bases line up with TRBD1. Germline CDR1 and CDR2: SGHRS and YFSETQ. The CDR3 runs 15 residues. V trimming: 4 bases; J trimming: 3 bases; junction bases outside the gene matches: 8. This CDR3 reads CASSTYPGQGYEQYF. CDR3 bases: TGCGCCAGCAGCACCTACCCGGGACAGGGCTACGAGCAGTACTTC. Combining the CDR3 with reference TRBV5-1 and TRBJ2-7 gives the whole variable domain KAGVTQTPRYLIKTRGQQVTLSCSPISGHRSVSWYQQTPGQGLQFLFEYFSETQRNKGNFPGRFSGRQFSNSRSEMNVSTLELGDSALYLCASSTYPGQGYEQYFGPGTRLTVT.

The chain is built from TRBV7-9 and TRBJ1-2; 9 nucleotides align to TRBD1. Trimming took 0 bases from V and 8 from J; bases not matched to a gene: 7. From germline, CDR1 is SEHNR and CDR2 FQNEAQ (reference sequence). The CDR3 contains 15 residues. The CDR3 region is CASSLATTGGAGYTF. For the CDR3, the DNA is TGTGCCAGCAGCTTAGCGACCACAGGGGGCGCCGGCTACACCTTC.

V usage is TRBV19 and J usage is TRBJ1-1; 7 bases are shared with TRBD1. The CDR3 has 15 residues. With V trimmed by 1 base and J by 7 bases, 9 bases remained unmatched. The germline CDR1 and CDR2 sequences are LNHDA and SQIVND (reference sequence). CDR3 loop: CASSIGETGTSEAFF. In DNA, the CDR3 is TGTGCCAGTAGTATAGGGGAGACAGGGACCAGTGAAGCTTTCTTT.

The gene calls are TRBV30 and TRBJ2-2, with unresolved D. The CDR3 spans 14 residues. Per germline, CDR1 GTSNPN and CDR2 SVGIG (reference sequence). Trimming took off 0 bases at V and 0 bases at J, with 5 bases between the two ends. The CDR3 DNA reads TGTGCCTGGAGTGTATTAGCGAACACCGGGGAGCTGTTTTTT. Translation: CAWSVLANTGELFF.

The V and J genes are TRBV30 and TRBJ2-3; 8 bases agree with TRBD2. The germline V gene has CDR1 GTSNPN and CDR2 SVGIG (reference sequence). V was pared by 7 bases and J by 8 bases, with 14 bases of the junction left unmatched. The CDR3 covers 14 residues. As DNA, the CDR3 is TGTGCCTACGGATCGGGGGGGCCCTCCGGTACGCAGTATTTT. Translating it yields CAYGSGGPSGTQYF.

The chain combines TRBV5-1 with TRBJ1-2; D is possibly TRBD1 (6 bases). Trimming stripped 3 bases from V and 2 bases from J, with 11 bases between. CDR1 SGHRS and CDR2 YFSETQ come from the germline V gene. The CDR3 is 14 amino acids. The CDR3 DNA sequence: TGCGCCAGCAGCTCCTCAGGGGCCAACTATGGCTACACCTTC. Residues: CASSSSGANYGYTF.

The chain uses TRBV7-2 and TRBJ2-5; D is perhaps TRBD2 (6 bases). The germline gives CDR1 SGHTA, CDR2 FQGNSA. The V end was cut by 4 bases, the J end by 5 bases, with 17 bases between. This CDR3 has 15 amino acids. CDR3: CASSSNGGAGETQYF. The CDR3, as DNA: TGTGCCAGCAGCTCCAACGGCGGGGCGGGGGAGACCCAGTACTTC. The entire variable domain, with the rest obtained from reference TRBV7-2 and TRBJ2-5, is as follows: GAGVSQSPSNKVTEKGKDVELRCDPISGHTALYWYRQSLGQGLEFLIYFQGNSAPDKSGLPSDRFSAERTGGSVSTLTIQRTQQEDSAVYLCASSSNGGAGETQYFGPGTRLLVL.

The chain employs TRBV7-2 and TRBJ2-5, with 8 bases aligning to TRBD1. The ends lost 4 bases at V and 7 bases at J; junction bases unmatched: 8. CDR1 is SGHTA, CDR2 FQGNSA, per germline. The CDR3 runs 14 residues. In DNA form, the CDR3 reads TGTGCCAGCAGCTCAACCCGGACAGGGCGGACCCAGTACTTC. This codes for CASSSTRTGRTQYF.

The chain joins TRBV11-2 to TRBJ2-1, with D perhaps matching TRBD2 (6 bases). V lost 6 bases to trimming and J lost 6 bases, with 18 bases between them. Germline lookup yields CDR1 SGHAT and CDR2 FQNNGV. The length of the CDR3 is 15 residues. CDR3 in amino acids: CASRKVGGRGNEQFF. Written as DNA, the CDR3 is TGTGCCAGCAGAAAAGTGGGGGGACGAGGCAATGAGCAGTTCTTC.

The chain couples TRBV24-1 to TRBJ2-1; 9 nucleotides agree with TRBD1. The V and J ends lost 2 bases and 1 base, in that order; junction bases with no gene match: 17. CDR1 is KGHDR and CDR2 is SFDVKD in the germline V gene. The CDR3 has 21 residues. CDR3 protein: CATSDSGAGQGPLRSYNEQFF. Written as DNA, the CDR3 is TGTGCCACCAGTGATTCCGGGGCCGGACAGGGGCCGCTTCGATCCTACAATGAGCAGTTCTTC.

The gene calls are TRBV29-1 and TRBJ1-4; maybe TRBD1 (5 bases). The CDR3 runs to 15 residues. Trimming took 6 bases from V and 0 from J, leaving 14 bases between them. Germline assignment: CDR1 SQVTM and CDR2 ANQGSEA. CDR3 loop: CSVRGWGTTNEKLFF. The CDR3 nucleotides are TGCAGCGTCCGCGGTTGGGGCACAACTAATGAAAAACTGTTTTTT.

The rearrangement uses TRBV10-3 and TRBJ1-2, with 10 bases aligning to TRBD1. The V segment lost 10 bases and the J segment 5 bases; nucleotides outside the gene matches: 7. This CDR3 spans 13 amino acids. The germline V gene encodes CDR1 ENHRY and CDR2 SYGVKD. The CDR3 reads CATLGTGDYGYTF. The CDR3 DNA follows: TGTGCCACCTTAGGGACAGGGGATTATGGCTACACCTTC.

The chain uses TRBV4-2 and TRBJ1-1; D is perhaps TRBD1 (6 bases). This CDR3 is 12 amino acids long. Germline values: CDR1 LGHNA, CDR2 YNFKEQ. V was trimmed by 2 bases and J by 6 bases, leaving 7 bases between them. The CDR3 sequence is CASSQNRAEAFF. In nucleotides, the CDR3 is TGTGCCAGCAGCCAAAACAGGGCTGAAGCTTTCTTT.

The CDR3: CASSPNQGYEQYF. The CDR3 nucleotides are TGTGCCAGCTCACCAAACCAGGGCTACGAGCAGTACTTC. The V call is TRBV18, the J call TRBJ2-7; D is perhaps TRBD1 (5 bases). CDR3 size: 13 residues. The germline CDR1 and CDR2 sequences are KGHSH and LQKENI. The ends were cut back, 2 bases at V and 3 bases at J, with 8 bases in the middle.